A single TCR beta chain is shown here with its context. The antigen is unknown. TCRdb reprocessed the reads with MiXCR, giving one entry per CDR3 protein. There are 150,000 to 200,000 distinct CDR3 sequences in the sample; roughly a fifth occur only once, and around 3.1% lies in the top ten. The source of the sample is a study of T cell repertoires in cytomegalovirus infection. Study-wide context: Indications came from public TCR beta signatures; they pointed to CMV infection and to a matching HLA type. Notes on the study in general: Within the response measured ex vivo, HLA-C-restricted CMV-specific TCR beta clonotypes were dominant.

Germline loops: CDR1 MNHEY, CDR2 SVGEGT. With 8 bases clipped from V and 4 bases from J, the junction kept 6 bases outside the gene matches. The CDR3 length is 14 residues. This clonotype was sampled from a human donor in good health (CMV status not recorded). Some clones in this sample may be carry-over from other donors' samples. J is TRBJ2-2 and V is TRBV6-2 or TRBV6-3, with TRBD1 matching 8 bases. The specimen was PBMCs. The CDR3 nucleotides are TGTGCCAGCGGCAGGGACAGGTCCACCGGGGAGCTGTTTTTT. Translation: CASGRDRSTGELFF.